This T cell receptor beta chain was recovered during a study of CD8+CD57+ T cells in acquired aplastic anemia (dated by TCRdb to the late 2010s). For context, the study as a whole: DNA extracted from sorted CD4+ and CD8+ cells had a mean of around 3 ug, with a range of about 0.19 to 27.4 ug. An average of approximately 10 million reads for CD4+ cells and 11 million or so reads for CD8+ cells was obtained from healthy donor samples. Study-level results and caveats: Patients and healthy controls showed no significant difference in CD8+ Simpson's diversity (P=0.060). Roughly 30 CD8+ CDR3 sequences were found to be shared between patients and controls, but these sequences appeared to be highly expressed in patients and within the immunodominant clones of the patients.

TCR beta VDJ combination and CDR3 sequence profiling used genomic DNA as the template. TCR repertoire sequencing was run on an Illumina HiSeq 2000. In the authors' own workflow: Repertoire assessment relied on Simpson's diversity index, CDR3 size and DJ length profiles, and TRBV/TRBJ rearrangement plots. The most abundant DNA sequence in the deep sequencing data was defined as the immunodominant clone. CDR3 amino acid sequences were checked for sharing between subjects and were compared against published repertoires and the VDJdb database. Using fastp trimming at Q25 and MiXCR clonotype assembly, TCRdb reanalyzed the public sequencing data and kept in-frame beta chains. Rows with a matching CDR3 protein are joined into one entry that keeps the most common DNA and genes. The V and J calls here are based on TCRdb, not the publication. In this sample the table shows 200,000 to 250,000 distinct CDR3 sequences, around 60% of which occur a single time. The ten biggest clones cover around 32% of the sample.

In this study, sorted CD4+ and CD8+ T cells from the blood of healthy subjects and of severe aplastic anemia patients had their TCR repertoires deep-sequenced. Ficoll-Paque density gradient centrifugation was used to isolate peripheral blood mononuclear cells. Before DNA was extracted, CD4+ and CD8+ T cells were sorted using either FACS or magnetic beads. Relative to germline, V is 1 base shorter and J is 0 bases shorter, with 13 bases between their ends. Counted from cysteine to phenylalanine, this CDR3 has 15 amino acids. CDR3 DNA only is kept here, 45 bases in frame from base 1. Sequences DFQATT (CDR1) and SNEGSKA (CDR2) are obtained from the germline V gene (reference sequence). Concerning this clonotype itself: Its antigen is currently not known. Per-nucleotide qualities are absent, and no much larger clonotype sits a single base away.

The sequenced sample consisted of sorted CD4+, CD8+, or CD8+CD57+ T cells (not recorded which) from PBMCs. This chain joins TRBV20-1 to TRBJ2-7, with TRBD2 perhaps the D gene, on 6 matching bases. The origin of this receptor is a human donor in good health. The DNA sequence follows: TGCAGTGCTAGAGTGCGCGGGGCCAGCTCCTACGAGCAGTACTTC. Protein translation: CSARVRGASSYEQYF.